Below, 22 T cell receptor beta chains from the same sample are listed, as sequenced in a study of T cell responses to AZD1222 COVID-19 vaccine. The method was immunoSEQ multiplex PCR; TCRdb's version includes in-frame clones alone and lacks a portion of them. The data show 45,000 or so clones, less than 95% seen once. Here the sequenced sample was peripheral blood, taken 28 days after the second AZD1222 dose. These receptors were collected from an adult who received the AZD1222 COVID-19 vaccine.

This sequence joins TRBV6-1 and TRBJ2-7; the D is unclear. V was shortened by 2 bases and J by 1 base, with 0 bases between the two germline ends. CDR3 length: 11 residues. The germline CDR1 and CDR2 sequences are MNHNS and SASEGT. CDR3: CASSESYEQYF. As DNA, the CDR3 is TGTGCCAGCAGTGAATCCTACGAGCAGTACTTC.

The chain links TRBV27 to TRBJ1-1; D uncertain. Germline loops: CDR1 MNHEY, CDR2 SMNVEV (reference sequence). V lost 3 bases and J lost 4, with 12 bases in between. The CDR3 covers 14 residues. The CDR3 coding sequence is TGTGCCAGCAGTTTCTGGGGAGGTGTCACTGAAGCTTTCTTT. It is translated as CASSFWGGVTEAFF.

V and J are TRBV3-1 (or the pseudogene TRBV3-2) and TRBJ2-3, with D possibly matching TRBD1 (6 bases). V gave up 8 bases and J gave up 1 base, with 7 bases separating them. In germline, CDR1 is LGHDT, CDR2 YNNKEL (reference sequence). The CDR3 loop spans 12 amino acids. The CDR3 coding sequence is TGTGCCAGCGAGGGGGGCACAGATACGCAGTATTTT. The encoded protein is CASEGGTDTQYF.

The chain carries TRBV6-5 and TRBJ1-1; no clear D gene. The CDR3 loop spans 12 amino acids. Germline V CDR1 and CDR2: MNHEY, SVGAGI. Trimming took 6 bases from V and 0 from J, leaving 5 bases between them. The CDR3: CASRRVNTEAFF. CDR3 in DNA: TGTGCCAGCAGGCGGGTGAACACTGAAGCTTTCTTT.

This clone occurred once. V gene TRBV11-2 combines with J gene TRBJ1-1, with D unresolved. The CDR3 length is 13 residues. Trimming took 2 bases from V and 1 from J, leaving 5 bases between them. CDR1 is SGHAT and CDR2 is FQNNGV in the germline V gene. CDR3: CASSLRPNTEAFF. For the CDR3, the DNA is TGTGCCAGCAGCTTAAGGCCGAACACTGAAGCTTTCTTT.

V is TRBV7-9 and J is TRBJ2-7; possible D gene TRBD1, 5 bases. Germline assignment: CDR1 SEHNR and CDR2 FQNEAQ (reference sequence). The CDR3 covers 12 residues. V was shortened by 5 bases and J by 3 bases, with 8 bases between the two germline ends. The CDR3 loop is CASSATDYEQYF. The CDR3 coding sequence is TGTGCCAGCAGCGCGACAGACTACGAGCAGTACTTC.

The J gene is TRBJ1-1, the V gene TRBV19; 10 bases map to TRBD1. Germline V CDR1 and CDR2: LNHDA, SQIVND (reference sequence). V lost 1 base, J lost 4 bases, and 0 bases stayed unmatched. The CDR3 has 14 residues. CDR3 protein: CASSIGTGGTEAFF. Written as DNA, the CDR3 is TGTGCCAGTAGTATAGGGACAGGGGGCACTGAAGCTTTCTTT.

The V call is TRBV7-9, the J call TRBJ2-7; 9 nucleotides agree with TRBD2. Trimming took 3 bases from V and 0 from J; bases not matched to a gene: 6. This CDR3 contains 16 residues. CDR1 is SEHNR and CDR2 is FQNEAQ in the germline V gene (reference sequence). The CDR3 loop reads CASSLYIAGASYEQYF. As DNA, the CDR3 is TGTGCCAGCAGCTTGTATATAGCGGGGGCCTCCTACGAGCAGTACTTC.

Here the CDR3 reads CASSASGRTEAFF. The CDR3 bases are TGTGCCAGTAGTGCTTCAGGGAGGACTGAAGCTTTCTTT. The rearrangement joins TRBV19 to TRBJ1-1; possibly TRBD1 for D (5 bases). The V end was cut by 5 bases, the J end by 5 bases, with 12 bases between. This CDR3 comprises 13 residues. Germline values: CDR1 LNHDA, CDR2 SQIVND (reference sequence).

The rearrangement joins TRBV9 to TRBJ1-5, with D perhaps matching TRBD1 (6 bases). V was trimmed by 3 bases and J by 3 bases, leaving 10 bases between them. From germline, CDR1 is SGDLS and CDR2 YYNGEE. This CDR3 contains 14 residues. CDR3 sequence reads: CASSAGQFNQPQHF. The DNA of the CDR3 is TGTGCCAGCAGCGCAGGACAGTTCAATCAGCCCCAGCATTTT. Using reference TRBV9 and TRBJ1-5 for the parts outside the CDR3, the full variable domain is DSGVTQTPKHLITATGQRVTLRCSPRSGDLSVYWYQQSLDQGLQFLIQYYNGEERAKGNILERFSAQQFPDLHSELNLSSLELGDSALYFCASSAGQFNQPQHFGDGTRLSIL.

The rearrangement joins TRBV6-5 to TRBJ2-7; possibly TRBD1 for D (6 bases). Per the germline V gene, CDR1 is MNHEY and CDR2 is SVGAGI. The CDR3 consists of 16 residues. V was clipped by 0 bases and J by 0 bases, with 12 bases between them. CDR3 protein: CASSYSSRGSSYEQYF. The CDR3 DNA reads TGTGCCAGCAGTTACTCGAGCAGGGGAAGCTCCTACGAGCAGTACTTC.

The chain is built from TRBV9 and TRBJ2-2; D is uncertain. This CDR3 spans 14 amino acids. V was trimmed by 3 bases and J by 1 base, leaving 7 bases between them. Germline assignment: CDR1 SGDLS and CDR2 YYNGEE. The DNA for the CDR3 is TGTGCCAGCAGCGGGCCTTGGAACACCGGGGAGCTGTTTTTT. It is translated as CASSGPWNTGELFF.

The CDR3 coding sequence is TGTGCCTGGAGTGCGGGACAGGGGGGCTGCTATGGCTACACCTTC. Its translation is CAWSAGQGGCYGYTF. The J gene is TRBJ1-2, the V gene TRBV30; 11 bases map to TRBD1. V lost 1 base to trimming and J lost 4 bases; unmatched junction nucleotides: 5. CDR3 length: 15 residues. Per the germline V gene, CDR1 is GTSNPN and CDR2 is SVGIG (reference sequence). The entire variable domain, with the rest obtained from reference TRBV30 and TRBJ1-2, is as follows: SQTIHQWPATLVQPVGSPLSLECTVEGTSNPNLYWYRQAAGRGLQLLFYSVGIGQISSEVPQNLSASRPQDRQFILSSKKLLLSDSGFYLCAWSAGQGGCYGYTFGSGTRLTVV.

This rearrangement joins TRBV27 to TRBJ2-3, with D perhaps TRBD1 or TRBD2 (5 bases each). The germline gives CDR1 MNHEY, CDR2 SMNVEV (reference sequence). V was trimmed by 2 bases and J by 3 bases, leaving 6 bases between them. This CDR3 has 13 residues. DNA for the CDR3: TGTGCCAGCAGTTTAGGGGGTACAGATACGCAGTATTTT. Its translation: CASSLGGTDTQYF.

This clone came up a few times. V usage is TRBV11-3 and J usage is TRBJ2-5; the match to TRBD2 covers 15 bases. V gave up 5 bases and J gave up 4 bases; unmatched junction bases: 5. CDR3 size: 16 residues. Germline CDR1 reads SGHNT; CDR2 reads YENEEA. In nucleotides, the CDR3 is TGTGCCAGCAGCCATCGGACTAGCGGGGGGGTAGAGACCCAGTACTTC. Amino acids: CASSHRTSGGVETQYF.

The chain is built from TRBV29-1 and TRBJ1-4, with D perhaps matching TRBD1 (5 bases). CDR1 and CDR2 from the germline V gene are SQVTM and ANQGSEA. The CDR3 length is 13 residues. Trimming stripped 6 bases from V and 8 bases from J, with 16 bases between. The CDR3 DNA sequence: TGCAGCGTCCAGGGTTCTCGAGGGGAAAAACTGTTTTTT. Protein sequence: CSVQGSRGEKLFF.

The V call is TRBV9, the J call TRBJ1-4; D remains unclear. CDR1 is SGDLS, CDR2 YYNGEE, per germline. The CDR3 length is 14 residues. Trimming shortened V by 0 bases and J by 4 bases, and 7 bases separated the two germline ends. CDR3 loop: CASSVGPGNEKLFF. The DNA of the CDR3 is TGTGCCAGCAGCGTAGGACCGGGTAATGAAAAACTGTTTTTT.

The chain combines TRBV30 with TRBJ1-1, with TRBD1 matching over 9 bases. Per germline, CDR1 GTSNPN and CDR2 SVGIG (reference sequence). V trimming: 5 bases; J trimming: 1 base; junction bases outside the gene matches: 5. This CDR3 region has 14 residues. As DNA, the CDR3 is TGTGCCTGGCGAAGACAGGGGGAGAACACTGAAGCTTTCTTT. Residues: CAWRRQGENTEAFF. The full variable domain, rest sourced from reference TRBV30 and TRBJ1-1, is SQTIHQWPATLVQPVGSPLSLECTVEGTSNPNLYWYRQAAGRGLQLLFYSVGIGQISSEVPQNLSASRPQDRQFILSSKKLLLSDSGFYLCAWRRQGENTEAFFGQGTRLTVV.

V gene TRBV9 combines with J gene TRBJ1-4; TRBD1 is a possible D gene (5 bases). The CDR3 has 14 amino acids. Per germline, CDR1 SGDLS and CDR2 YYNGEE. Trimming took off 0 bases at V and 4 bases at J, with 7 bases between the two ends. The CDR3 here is CASSVGQGNEKLFF. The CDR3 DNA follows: TGTGCCAGCAGCGTAGGTCAGGGTAATGAAAAACTGTTTTTT. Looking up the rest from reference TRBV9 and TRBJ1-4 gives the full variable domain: DSGVTQTPKHLITATGQRVTLRCSPRSGDLSVYWYQQSLDQGLQFLIQYYNGEERAKGNILERFSAQQFPDLHSELNLSSLELGDSALYFCASSVGQGNEKLFFGSGTQLSVL.

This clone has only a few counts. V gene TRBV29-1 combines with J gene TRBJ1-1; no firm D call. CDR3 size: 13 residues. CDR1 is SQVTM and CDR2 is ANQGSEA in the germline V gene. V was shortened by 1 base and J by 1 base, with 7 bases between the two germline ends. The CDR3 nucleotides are TGCAGCGTTGAAGTCCTGGCGAACACTGAAGCTTTCTTT. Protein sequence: CSVEVLANTEAFF.

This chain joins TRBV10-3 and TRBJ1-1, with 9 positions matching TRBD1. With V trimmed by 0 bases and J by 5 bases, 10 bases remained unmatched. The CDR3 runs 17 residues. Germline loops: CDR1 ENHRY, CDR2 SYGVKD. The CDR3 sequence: CAISESHGGTGKTEAFF. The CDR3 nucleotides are TGTGCCATCAGTGAGTCCCACGGCGGGACAGGGAAAACTGAAGCTTTCTTT.

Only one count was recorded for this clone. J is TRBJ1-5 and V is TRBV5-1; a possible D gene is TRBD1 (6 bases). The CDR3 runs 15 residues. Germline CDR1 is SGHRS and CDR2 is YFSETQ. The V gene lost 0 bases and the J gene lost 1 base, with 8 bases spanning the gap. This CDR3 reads CASSLGGQSNQPQHF. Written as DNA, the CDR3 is TGCGCCAGCAGCTTGGGGGGGCAAAGCAATCAGCCCCAGCATTTT.